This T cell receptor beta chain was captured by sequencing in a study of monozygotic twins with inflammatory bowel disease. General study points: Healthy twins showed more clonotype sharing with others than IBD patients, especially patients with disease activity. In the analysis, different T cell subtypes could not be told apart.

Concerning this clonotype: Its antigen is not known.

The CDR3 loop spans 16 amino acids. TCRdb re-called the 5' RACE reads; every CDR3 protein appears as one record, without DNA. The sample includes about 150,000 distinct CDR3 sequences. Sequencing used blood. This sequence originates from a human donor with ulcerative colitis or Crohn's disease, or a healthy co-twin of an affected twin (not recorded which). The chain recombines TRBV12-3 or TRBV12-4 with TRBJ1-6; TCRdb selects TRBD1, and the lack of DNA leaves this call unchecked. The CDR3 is CASSLVGGGSNSPLHF.